These 7 T cell receptor beta chains came from one sample sequenced in a study of T-cell reconstitution after alpha-beta-depleted transplantation in children. Unique molecular identifiers were incorporated into the prepared TCRbeta library. TCRdb re-analysed the PCR reads in MiXCR, keeping a single row per CDR3 protein. The sample contains fewer than 450,000 distinct CDR3 sequences, about a sixth of which appear only once. Sequences were derived from PBMCs, mostly from graft donor cells, sampled 360 days after TCRalphabeta/CD19-depleted stem cell transplant. Receptor source: a male patient between 2 and 9 years old who had a stem cell transplant for acute lymphoblastic leukemia, so the T cells may come from the graft donor.

The chain has TRBV7-2 and TRBJ1-2; D remains unclear. V lost 5 bases and J lost 4, with 11 bases in between. The CDR3 contains 13 residues. Per germline, CDR1 SGHTA and CDR2 FQGNSA. The CDR3 DNA reads as TGTGCCAGCAGCCCCCCCGAGGGCTATGGCTACACCTTC. Its translation: CASSPPEGYGYTF.

The V call is TRBV15, the J call TRBJ2-5, with a possible D match to TRBD1 (6 bases). V lost 2 bases to trimming and J lost 2 bases, with 9 bases between them. The CDR3 is 14 amino acids. Germline V gene data show CDR1 as LNHNV and CDR2 as YYDKDF (reference sequence). The CDR3 is CATSRNGQQETQYF. The CDR3 region has the DNA TGTGCCACCAGCAGAAACGGACAGCAAGAGACCCAGTACTTC.

This clonotype was seen repeatedly, ten times or more. J is TRBJ2-2 and V is TRBV28; possibly TRBD2 for D (5 bases). The germline V and J ends were trimmed by 4 bases and 4 bases, with 10 bases remaining between them. Germline V gives CDR1 MDHEN, CDR2 SYDVKM. CDR3 length: 14 amino acids. The CDR3 bases are TGTGCCAGCAGTTGGGCTAGCTCCACCGGGGAGCTGTTTTTT. It is translated as CASSWASSTGELFF.

The chain has TRBV27 and TRBJ1-1, with D uncertain. Germline V lookup: CDR1 MNHEY, CDR2 SMNVEV (reference sequence). V lost 11 bases, J lost 3 bases, and 19 bases lay in between. The CDR3 has 14 amino acids. In DNA, the CDR3 is TGTGCCGGCGAGGGAAGGGATGTGGACACTGAAGCTTTCTTT. Its protein is CAGEGRDVDTEAFF.

The chain has TRBV5-6 and TRBJ2-1; 11 nucleotides line up with TRBD1. Germline CDR1 and CDR2: SGHDT and YYEEEE. The CDR3 length is 15 residues. The junction had 7 bases not matched to a gene; V was cut back by 4 bases and J by 7 bases. CDR3 nucleotides: TGTGCCAGCAGCACATGGACAGGGGGCGGGAATGAGCAGTTCTTC. Protein product: CASSTWTGGGNEQFF.

This clonotype was observed a few times. V is TRBV5-6 and J is TRBJ2-7; the D call may be TRBD1 or TRBD2 (5 bases each). V lost 3 bases, J lost 2 bases, and 12 bases lay in between. Germline V lookup: CDR1 SGHDT, CDR2 YYEEEE. CDR3 length: 14 amino acids. The CDR3 region is CASSSEGRTYEQYF. CDR3 DNA: TGTGCCAGCAGCTCTGAGGGGCGGACCTACGAGCAGTACTTC.

Many counts were recorded for this clonotype. The chain has TRBV5-1 and TRBJ2-2; D ambiguous. This CDR3 is 15 amino acids long. V shed 0 bases and J shed 6 bases, with 12 bases lying between them. Per the germline V gene, CDR1 is SGHRS and CDR2 is YFSETQ. The chain's CDR3 is CASSLGADFPGELFF. The DNA for the CDR3 is TGCGCCAGCAGCTTGGGGGCGGATTTCCCCGGGGAGCTGTTTTTT.